This TCR beta chain was documented in a study of T cell changes during pregnancy in multiple sclerosis. The data were produced by immunoSEQ multiplex PCR, yet TCRdb's version contains in-frame clones alone and is incomplete. Of 75,000 to 100,000 clones in the sample, approximately 90% are singletons; the top ten hold around 0.79%. V was clipped by 1 base and J by 0 bases, with 17 bases between them. CDR1 and CDR2 from the germline V gene are SGHAT and FQNNGV. The CDR3 covers 18 residues. The rearrangement links TRBV11-2 to TRBJ2-3; a possible D gene is TRBD2 (5 bases). This TCR came from a female donor in good health, enrolled as a control in a pregnancy study. The specimen comprised peripheral blood, sampled in the second trimester of pregnancy. Here the CDR3 reads CASSLVSFGRASTDTQYF. CDR3 nucleotides: TGTGCCAGCAGCTTAGTTTCGTTTGGGCGGGCCAGCACAGATACGCAGTATTTT.